Included here is one TCR beta chain sequence, with context. Its matching antigen is unknown. A fixed DNA input of about 350 ng was used per bulk PBMC sample. Repertoires were generated with immunoSEQ multiplex PCR, while TCRdb's copy carries only in-frame clones and drops some. Of some 20,000 clones in the sample, roughly 91% were seen once. The data were obtained in a study of blood T cell dynamics during melanoma immunotherapy. Study-level results: PBMC repertoires of eventual disease-control patients split at W3 into clonality or diversity gains.

The junction had 4 bases not matched to a gene; V was cut back by 5 bases and J by 0 bases. Germline V gene lookup returns CDR1 SGHVS and CDR2 FQNEAQ. This CDR3 region has 14 residues. The time point denotes: pre-treatment baseline. Sequencing was performed on blood, taken from a patient treated with checkpoint blockade. The rearrangement joins TRBV7-8 to TRBJ2-7, with 7 nucleotides matching TRBD2. This sequence originates from a human donor with melanoma. In DNA, the CDR3 is TGTGCCAGCAGCCGGGGAGGGACCTCCTACGAGCAGTACTTC. It yields the protein CASSRGGTSYEQYF.